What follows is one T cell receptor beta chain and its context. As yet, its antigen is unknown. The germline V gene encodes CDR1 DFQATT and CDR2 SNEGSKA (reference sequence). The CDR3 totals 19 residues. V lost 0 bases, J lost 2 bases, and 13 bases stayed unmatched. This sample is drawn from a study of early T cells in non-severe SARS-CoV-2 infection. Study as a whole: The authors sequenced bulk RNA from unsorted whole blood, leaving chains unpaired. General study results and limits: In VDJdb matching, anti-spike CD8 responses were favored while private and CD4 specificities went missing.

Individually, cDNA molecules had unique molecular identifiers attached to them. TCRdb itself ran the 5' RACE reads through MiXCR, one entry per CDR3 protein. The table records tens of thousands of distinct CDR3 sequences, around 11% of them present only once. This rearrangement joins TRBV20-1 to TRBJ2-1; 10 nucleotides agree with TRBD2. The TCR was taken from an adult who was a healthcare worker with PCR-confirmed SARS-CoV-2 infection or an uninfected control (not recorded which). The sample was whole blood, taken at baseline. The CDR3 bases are TGCAGTGCTAGAGATCGGTATGGTAGCGGGGGGATTACCTACAATGAGCAGTTCTTC. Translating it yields CSARDRYGSGGITYNEQFF.